The 18 T cell receptor beta chains below come from one sample, sequenced in a study of PD-L1 blockade in urothelial cancer. Indicated time point: pretreatment peripheral blood. The protocol was immunoSEQ multiplex PCR, while the TCRdb copy is restricted to in-frame clones and leaves out a portion. The data hold roughly 120,000 clones, with less than 85% observed a single time. This specimen was PBMCs, taken around atezolizumab (anti-PD-L1) treatment. These receptors all come from a man aged 45 to 65 with urothelial cancer.

The chain joins TRBV28 to TRBJ2-1; 9 bases map to TRBD1. The CDR3 length is 15 residues. Trimming at V came to 4 bases and at J to 3 bases, leaving 4 bases not matched to a gene. CDR1 MDHEN and CDR2 SYDVKM come from the germline V gene. The CDR3 protein is CASSSGQGSYNEQFF. The DNA for the CDR3 is TGTGCCAGCAGTTCCGGACAGGGGAGCTACAATGAGCAGTTCTTC.

The chain combines TRBV2 with TRBJ1-4; tentative D call: TRBD1 (6 bases). CDR1 is SNHLY and CDR2 is FYNNEI in the germline V gene. With 7 bases removed from V and 8 bases from J, the gap between germline ends came to 17 bases. The CDR3 length is 14 residues. This CDR3 reads CASIETTGREKLFF. CDR3 nucleotide sequence: TGTGCCAGCATCGAAACGACAGGACGAGAAAAACTGTTTTTT.

This clone came up once. This chain joins TRBV28 and TRBJ1-2, with unresolved D. The V end was cut by 8 bases, the J end by 2 bases, with 9 bases between. CDR1 and CDR2 from the germline V gene are MDHEN and SYDVKM. The CDR3 spans 12 residues. CDR3 amino acids: CASSGNNYGYTF. CDR3 sequence (DNA): TGTGCCAGCTCCGGGAACAACTATGGCTACACCTTC.

The chain uses TRBV29-1 and TRBJ1-1; D remains ambiguous. The CDR3 is 13 amino acids. Germline V gene data show CDR1 as SQVTM and CDR2 as ANQGSEA. Trimming took 4 bases from V and 6 from J, leaving 15 bases between them. The CDR3 region has the DNA TGCAGCGTTGGATTGGGCTTTGGCCCTGAAGCTTTCTTT. Translated, it gives CSVGLGFGPEAFF.

V gene TRBV7-2 combines with J gene TRBJ2-7; the match to TRBD2 covers 7 bases. Germline V gene data show CDR1 as SGHTA and CDR2 as FQGNSA. This CDR3 contains 13 residues. The J segment lost 6 bases and the V segment lost 5 bases, leaving 7 bases of the junction unmatched. The CDR3 spells CASSAGVWGEQYF. For the CDR3, the DNA is TGTGCCAGCAGCGCGGGGGTTTGGGGCGAGCAGTACTTC.

The sample holds one count of this clone. The chain combines TRBV10-3 with TRBJ2-5; tentatively, D is TRBD2 (6 bases). Germline lookup yields CDR1 ENHRY and CDR2 SYGVKD. Trimming removed 0 bases at V and 5 bases at J, with 13 bases between. There are 15 residues in the CDR3. The CDR3 region has the DNA TGTGCCATCAGTGAGTCGGGGGGAGGCTACGAGACCCAGTACTTC. This gives the protein CAISESGGGYETQYF.

This clone was counted between two and nine times. The chain couples TRBV14 to TRBJ2-7, with D maybe TRBD1 (6 bases). CDR1 and CDR2 from the germline V gene are SGHDN and FVKESK. The V end was cut by 4 bases, the J end by 2 bases, with 12 bases between. CDR3 length equals 14 residues. CDR3 amino acids: CASSPNRDTYEQYF. The CDR3 nucleotides read TGTGCCAGCAGCCCAAACCGGGACACCTACGAGCAGTACTTC.

This chain uses TRBV30 with TRBJ1-3; D ambiguous. The length of the CDR3 is 13 residues. Germline CDR1 is GTSNPN and CDR2 is SVGIG (reference sequence). V was clipped by 2 bases and J by 3 bases, with 8 bases between them. CDR3 in amino acids: CAWSLPNGNTIYF. CDR3 in DNA: TGTGCCTGGAGTCTACCCAATGGAAACACCATATATTTT.

The chain uses TRBV7-3 and TRBJ2-5; D is unclear. Germline V gene lookup returns CDR1 SGHTA and CDR2 FQGTGA. The V end lost 3 bases, the J end lost 1 base, and 15 bases lay between the germline ends. This CDR3 contains 16 residues. The CDR3 loop is CASSFPYLGLQETQYF. The CDR3 DNA follows: TGTGCCAGCAGCTTTCCGTACCTGGGCCTCCAAGAGACCCAGTACTTC.

The gene calls are TRBV9 and TRBJ1-4; D is possibly TRBD1 (6 bases). Trimming left V 3 bases short and J 4 bases short, with 13 bases between. The CDR3 has 15 amino acids. Germline V CDR1 and CDR2: SGDLS, YYNGEE. CDR3 nucleotides: TGTGCCAGCAGCGGATTACAGGGAGATAATGAAAAACTGTTTTTT. Its translation is CASSGLQGDNEKLFF.

The CDR3, as DNA: TGTGCCAGTAGTAGACAGGGCGACACCGGGGAGCTGTTTTTT. It translates to CASSRQGDTGELFF. The chain recombines TRBV19 with TRBJ2-2; 7 positions agree with TRBD1. The CDR3 sequence is 14 residues long. Germline-derived CDR1 and CDR2 are LNHDA and SQIVND (reference sequence). V lost 4 bases to trimming and J lost 3 bases; unmatched junction nucleotides: 2.

This clone was recorded only once. This chain uses TRBV28 with TRBJ1-4; D is perhaps TRBD1 (5 bases). Per the germline V gene, CDR1 is MDHEN and CDR2 is SYDVKM. Trimming pared 3 bases from V and 5 bases from J, leaving 13 bases between. The CDR3 spans 15 residues. The chain's CDR3 is CASSLVTGGNEKLFF. The CDR3 DNA reads TGTGCCAGCAGTTTGGTAACAGGTGGAAATGAAAAACTGTTTTTT.

The V and J genes are TRBV4-2 and TRBJ2-5; 12 nucleotides align to TRBD2. V lost 0 bases and J lost 5; bases outside the gene matches: 4. Germline CDR1 reads LGHNA; CDR2 reads YNFKEQ. The CDR3 has 16 residues. CDR3: CASSQELAGGPETQYF. CDR3 nucleotides: TGTGCCAGCAGCCAAGAGCTAGCGGGAGGGCCTGAGACCCAGTACTTC.

This sequence joins TRBV28 and TRBJ1-2, with 8 bases matching TRBD1. Losses at the gene ends were 6 bases for V and 5 bases for J; bases not matched to a gene: 5. Germline V gene lookup returns CDR1 MDHEN and CDR2 SYDVKM. The CDR3 is 13 residues long. The CDR3 DNA follows: TGTGCCAGCAGCTACGGACAGGGTTATGGCTACACCTTC. Its translation is CASSYGQGYGYTF.

The chain carries TRBV19 and TRBJ1-5; 9 bases agree with TRBD1. Looked up from germline, CDR1 is LNHDA and CDR2 is SQIVND (reference sequence). Trimming at V came to 6 bases and at J to 7 bases, leaving 7 bases not matched to a gene. This CDR3 region has 14 residues. CDR3: CASRRQGGRQPQHF. CDR3 sequence (DNA): TGTGCCAGTAGGAGACAGGGGGGAAGGCAGCCCCAGCATTTT.

The chain couples TRBV4-2 to TRBJ2-4; 9 nucleotides match TRBD1. Germline lookup yields CDR1 LGHNA and CDR2 YNFKEQ. CDR3 length equals 14 residues. V was clipped by 3 bases and J by 6 bases; unmatched bases: 3. CDR3 region: CASSQDRGGNIQYF. CDR3 nucleotides: TGTGCCAGCAGCCAGGACAGGGGCGGAAACATTCAGTACTTC.

The V and J genes are TRBV5-6 and TRBJ1-1, with 11 bases matching TRBD1. CDR1 SGHDT and CDR2 YYEEEE come from the germline V gene. The ends lost 0 bases at V and 4 bases at J; junction bases unmatched: 2. The CDR3 spans 15 residues. The CDR3 protein is CASSLAGTGGTEAFF. CDR3 DNA: TGTGCCAGCAGCTTGGCAGGGACAGGGGGCACTGAAGCTTTCTTT. Variable domain in full (rest from reference TRBV5-6 and TRBJ1-1): DAGVTQSPTHLIKTRGQQVTLRCSPKSGHDTVSWYQQALGQGPQFIFQYYEEEERQRGNFPDRFSGHQFPNYSSELNVNALLLGDSALYLCASSLAGTGGTEAFFGQGTRLTVV.

V gene TRBV7-9 combines with J gene TRBJ1-2; 7 positions match TRBD1. CDR1 SEHNR and CDR2 FQNEAQ come from the germline V gene (reference sequence). V was pared by 7 bases and J by 4 bases, with 18 bases of the junction left unmatched. The CDR3 loop spans 17 amino acids. The CDR3 reads CASNPGQALGTLYGYTF. The CDR3 DNA reads as TGTGCCAGCAACCCCGGACAGGCCCTCGGGACTCTCTATGGCTACACCTTC.